This T cell receptor (beta chain) was identified in a study of Tregs in tolerant kidney transplant recipients. Findings of the study overall: No direct test of biological reproducibility was done here. The small number of patients limits these findings pending further validation.

The table came from immunoSEQ multiplex PCR; TCRdb's copy has only in-frame clones and leaves some out. The sample has tens of thousands of clones, about 89% seen once. The CDR3 covers 13 residues. V was trimmed by 2 bases and J by 6 bases, leaving 9 bases between them. Germline CDR1 reads SGHRS; CDR2 reads YFSETQ. Thawed PBMCs were FACS-sorted into unstimulated CD4+CD25+CD127- regulatory T cells, CD4+CD25- non-regulatory cells, CD4 and CD8 cells. To note about this clone: The antigen is unknown.

The specimen comprised CD4+ T cells from blood, sampled before the transplant. This rearrangement joins TRBV5-1 to TRBJ2-1, with D possibly matching TRBD2 (6 bases). The TCR sequence derives from a human donor who received a combined kidney and bone marrow transplant. CDR3 residues: CASSFTGSNEQFF. The DNA of the CDR3 is TGCGCCAGCAGCTTTACCGGGAGCAATGAGCAGTTCTTC.